The clone carrying this T cell receptor (beta chain) has at least ten counts. What it recognizes is unknown. This sample stems from a study of T cells in Graves' hyperthyroidism and ophthalmopathy. For the study at large: At the time of initial diagnosis and before any treatment, peripheral blood was collected.

Study conclusions and caveats: Also found in blood were most expanded thyroid clonotypes above 0.001. It was a median approximately 7.1 months before onset that the model predicted ophthalmopathy.

The CDR3 regions of TCR beta were amplified from RNA transcripts. An initial round of RT-PCR targeting the TCR CDR3 relied on the HTBI primer set. TCRdb passed the multiplex PCR reads through MiXCR, listing each CDR3 protein once. Seen here are about 570,000 distinct CDR3 sequences, 11% to 15% observed once, and the top ten hold about 14%. Among the patients, aged 18 to 65, hyperthyroidism was newly diagnosed and had lasted under 2 months. Germline V CDR1 and CDR2: DFQATT, SNEGSKA (reference sequence). Trimming took 3 bases from V and 3 from J, leaving 13 bases between them. CDR3 length equals 14 residues.

The chain is built from TRBV20-1 and TRBJ2-3; D perhaps matches TRBD1 (8 bases). Sequencing used blood. This receptor was identified in a woman in her forties with Graves' hyperthyroidism. The DNA of the CDR3 is TGCAGTGCTAGTAACAGGGGGGGAACAGATACGCAGTATTTT. It encodes CSASNRGGTDTQYF.